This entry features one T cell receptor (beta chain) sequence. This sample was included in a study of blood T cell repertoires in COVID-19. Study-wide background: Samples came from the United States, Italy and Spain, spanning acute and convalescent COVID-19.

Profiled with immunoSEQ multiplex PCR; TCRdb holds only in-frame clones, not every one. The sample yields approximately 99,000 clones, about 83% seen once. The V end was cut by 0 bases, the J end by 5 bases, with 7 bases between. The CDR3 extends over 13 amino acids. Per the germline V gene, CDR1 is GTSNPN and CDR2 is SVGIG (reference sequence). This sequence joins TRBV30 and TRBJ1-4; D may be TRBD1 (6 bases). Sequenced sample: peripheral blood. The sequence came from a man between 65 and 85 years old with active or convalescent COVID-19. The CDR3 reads CAWSVGTNEKLFF. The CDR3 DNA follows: TGTGCCTGGAGTGTCGGGACAAATGAAAAACTGTTTTTT.